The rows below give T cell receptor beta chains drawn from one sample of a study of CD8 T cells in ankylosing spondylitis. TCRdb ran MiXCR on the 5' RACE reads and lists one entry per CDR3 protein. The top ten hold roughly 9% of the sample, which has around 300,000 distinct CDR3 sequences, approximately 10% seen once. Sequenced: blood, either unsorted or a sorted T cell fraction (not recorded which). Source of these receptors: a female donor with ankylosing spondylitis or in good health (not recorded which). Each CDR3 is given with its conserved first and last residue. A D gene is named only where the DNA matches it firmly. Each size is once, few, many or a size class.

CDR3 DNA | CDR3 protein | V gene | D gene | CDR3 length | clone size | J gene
TGCGCCAGCAGCTGGACCCATGGAGGTGGGGAGCTGTTTTTT | CASSWTHGGGELFF | TRBV5-1 | . | 14 | many | TRBJ2-2
TGTGCCAGCACCCCCCGGGACAGGGAATTATTGGGTGGAAACACCATATATTTT | CASTPRDRELLGGNTIYF | TRBV12-3/TRBV12-4 | TRBD1 | 18 | many | TRBJ1-3
TGCGCCAGCAGCCGCGGAGCGGGTACCTACGAGCAGTACTTC | CASSRGAGTYEQYF | TRBV5-1 | . | 14 | few | TRBJ2-7
TGTGCCAGCAGTTCAGCGGGCCAGCCCCAGCATTTT | CASSSAGQPQHF | TRBV12-3/TRBV12-4 | . | 12 | many | TRBJ1-5
TGTGCCAGCAGTGAACGGGCGGGTCCCTATGGCTACACCTTC | CASSERAGPYGYTF | TRBV6-1 | . | 14 | many | TRBJ1-2
TGTGCCAGCAGCCAGGGACAGGCAGATGAAAAACTGTTTTTT | CASSQGQADEKLFF | TRBV7-9 | TRBD1 | 14 | many | TRBJ1-4
TGTGCCAGCAGCTTAGATTGGGGTGAGCAGTTCTTC | CASSLDWGEQFF | TRBV11-2 | . | 12 | many | TRBJ2-1
TGCAGCGCCCAAACCTTCAGCGATAGATTCGGAAACACCATATATTTT | CSAQTFSDRFGNTIYF | TRBV29-1 | . | 16 | few | TRBJ1-3
TGTGCCAGCAGCCTGATGCCTAACTATGGCTACACCTTC | CASSLMPNYGYTF | TRBV12-3/TRBV12-4 | . | 13 | many | TRBJ1-2
TGTGCCAGCAGCCCCGGGACTAGCGGGAGAGTTAGCGAGCAGTACTTC | CASSPGTSGRVSEQYF | TRBV27 | TRBD2 | 16 | few | TRBJ2-7